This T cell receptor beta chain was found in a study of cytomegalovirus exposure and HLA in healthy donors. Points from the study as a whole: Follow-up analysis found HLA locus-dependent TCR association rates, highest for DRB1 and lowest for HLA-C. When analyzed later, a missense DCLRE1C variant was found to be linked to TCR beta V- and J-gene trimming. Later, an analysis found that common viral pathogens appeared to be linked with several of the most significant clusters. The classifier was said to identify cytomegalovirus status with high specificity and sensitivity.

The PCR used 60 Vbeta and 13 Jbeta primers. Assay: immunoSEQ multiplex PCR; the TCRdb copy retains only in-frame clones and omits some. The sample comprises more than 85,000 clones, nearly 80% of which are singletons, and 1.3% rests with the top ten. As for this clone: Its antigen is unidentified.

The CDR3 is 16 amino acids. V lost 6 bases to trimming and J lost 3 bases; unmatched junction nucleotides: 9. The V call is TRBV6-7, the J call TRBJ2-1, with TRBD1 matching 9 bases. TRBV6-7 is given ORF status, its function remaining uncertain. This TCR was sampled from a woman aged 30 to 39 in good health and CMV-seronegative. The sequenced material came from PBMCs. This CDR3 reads CASREKQGAFYNEQFF. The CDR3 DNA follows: TGTGCCAGCAGGGAGAAACAGGGGGCTTTCTACAATGAGCAGTTCTTC.